Only a few counts were recorded for the clone carrying this T cell receptor beta chain. This sample stems from a study of T-cell reconstitution after alpha-beta-depleted transplantation in children. The CDR3 sequence is 14 residues long. The germline V gene encodes CDR1 SGHTA and CDR2 FQGNSA. V lost 6 bases and J 9 bases, leaving 18 bases between the germline ends. Using unique molecular identifiers, the investigators prepared the TCRbeta library. MiXCR, applied by TCRdb to the PCR reads, yields one record per CDR3 protein. The repertoire consists of about 270,000 distinct CDR3 sequences, with over 8% occurring once and the leading ten covering over 9.5%.

The rearrangement links TRBV7-2 to TRBJ2-1; tentatively, D is TRBD1 (6 bases). The TCR originated in a human donor who donated a stem cell graft to a child with SCID. The sequencing here drew on PBMCs from the stem cell graft donor, taken from the stem cell graft. The CDR3 DNA follows: TGTGCCAGCAGGTTCAAACCAGGGGTTGCTGAGCAGTTCTTC. This translates into CASRFKPGVAEQFF.